Included here is one TCR beta chain sequence, with context. This record comes from a study of blood T cell repertoires in COVID-19. At the level of the study: Collection of acute and convalescent COVID-19 samples took place in the United States, Italy and Spain. Sample material is recorded as cDNA or gDNA derived from T cells, B-cell-depleted T cells, or PBMCs.

Participants, about 18 to 100 years old, spanned more than 20 US areas. Either two negative PCRs, clearance, or symptom resolution qualified Cohort 3 donors as recovered. Trimming pared 4 bases from V and 4 bases from J, leaving 12 bases between. There are 14 residues in the CDR3. Per the germline V gene, CDR1 is SGHNT and CDR2 is YYREEE (reference sequence). The assay was immunoSEQ multiplex PCR, and TCRdb's table has in-frame clones only and misses some. The sample consists of more than 250,000 clones, around 86% of them appearing once. The source is a woman between 18 and 30 years old who had recovered from COVID-19. The material sequenced was PBMCs or T cells enriched from blood (not recorded which). The chain combines TRBV5-4 with TRBJ1-5; D uncertain. Here the CDR3 DNA reads TGTGCCAGCAGCACCGGACTCGGGAATCAGCCCCAGCATTTT. Its protein product is CASSTGLGNQPQHF.